This paragraph covers one TCR beta chain sequence. Its target is unknown. The protocol was immunoSEQ multiplex PCR, while the TCRdb copy is restricted to in-frame clones and leaves out a portion. The sample lists 150,000 to 200,000 clones, 85% occurring once. The sample comes from a study of cytomegalovirus exposure and HLA in healthy donors. Study outcomes and limitations: The classifier reportedly diagnosed cytomegalovirus status with high sensitivity and specificity. Cytomegalovirus association was assigned to about 180 TCR beta chains. Subsequent analysis revealed that first-cohort TCR clusters tended to co-occur in the 120 or so validation repertoires. Rarity held for most TCR sequences, but there were some public TCRs that occurred in many donors.

Unmatched junction bases numbered 7, after V lost 3 bases and J lost 4 bases. Germline V lookup: CDR1 SNHLY, CDR2 FYNNEI. The CDR3 totals 15 residues. The sequence derives from a man younger than 30 in good health and CMV-seropositive. What was sequenced was PBMCs. The chain has TRBV2 and TRBJ2-7; 9 nucleotides line up with TRBD1. CDR3 amino acids: CASSDEGTGKYEQYF. The DNA of the CDR3 is TGTGCCAGCAGTGACGAGGGGACAGGGAAATACGAGCAGTACTTC.